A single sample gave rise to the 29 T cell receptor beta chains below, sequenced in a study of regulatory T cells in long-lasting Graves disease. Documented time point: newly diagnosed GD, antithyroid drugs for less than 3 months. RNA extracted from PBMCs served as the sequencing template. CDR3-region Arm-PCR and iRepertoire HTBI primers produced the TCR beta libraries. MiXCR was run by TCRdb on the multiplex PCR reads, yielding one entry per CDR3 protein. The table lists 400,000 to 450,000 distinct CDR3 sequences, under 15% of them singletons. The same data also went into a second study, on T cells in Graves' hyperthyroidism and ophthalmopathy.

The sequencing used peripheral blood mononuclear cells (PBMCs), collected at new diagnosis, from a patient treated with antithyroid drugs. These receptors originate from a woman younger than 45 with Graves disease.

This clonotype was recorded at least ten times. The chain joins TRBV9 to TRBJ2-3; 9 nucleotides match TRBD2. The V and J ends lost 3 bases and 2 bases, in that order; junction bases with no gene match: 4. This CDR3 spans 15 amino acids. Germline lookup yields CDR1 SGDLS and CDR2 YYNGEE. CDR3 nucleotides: TGTGCCAGCAGCGCCTTAGCGGGAGACACAGATACGCAGTATTTT. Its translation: CASSALAGDTDTQYF. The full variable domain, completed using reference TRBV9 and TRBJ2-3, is DSGVTQTPKHLITATGQRVTLRCSPRSGDLSVYWYQQSLDQGLQFLIQYYNGEERAKGNILERFSAQQFPDLHSELNLSSLELGDSALYFCASSALAGDTDTQYFGPGTRLTVL.

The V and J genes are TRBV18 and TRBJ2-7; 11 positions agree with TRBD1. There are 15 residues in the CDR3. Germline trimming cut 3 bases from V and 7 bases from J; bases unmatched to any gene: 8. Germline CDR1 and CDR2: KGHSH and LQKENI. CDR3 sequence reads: CASSPQGQGAGEQYF. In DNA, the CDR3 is TGTGCCAGCTCACCCCAAGGACAGGGGGCAGGGGAGCAGTACTTC.

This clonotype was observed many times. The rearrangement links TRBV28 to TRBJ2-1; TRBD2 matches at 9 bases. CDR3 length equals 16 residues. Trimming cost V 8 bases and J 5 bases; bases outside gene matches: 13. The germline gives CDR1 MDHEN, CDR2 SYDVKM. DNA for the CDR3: TGTGCCAGCGGGTTTAGCGGGAGAGGACGTCACAATGAGCAGTTCTTC. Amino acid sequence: CASGFSGRGRHNEQFF.

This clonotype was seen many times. CDR3 coding DNA: TGTGCCACCAGTTCAGAAGGCAATCAGCCCCAGCATTTT. It yields the protein CATSSEGNQPQHF. V is TRBV24-1 and J is TRBJ1-5; D is ambiguous. There are 13 residues in the CDR3. The V gene lost 6 bases and the J gene lost 2 bases, with 7 bases spanning the gap. Germline loops: CDR1 KGHDR, CDR2 SFDVKD.

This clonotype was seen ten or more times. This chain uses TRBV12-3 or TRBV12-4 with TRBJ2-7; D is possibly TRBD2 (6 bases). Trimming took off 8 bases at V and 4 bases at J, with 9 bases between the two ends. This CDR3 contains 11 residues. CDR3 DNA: TGTGCCAGCGCCCGGGGGTACGAGCAGTACTTC. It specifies CASARGYEQYF.

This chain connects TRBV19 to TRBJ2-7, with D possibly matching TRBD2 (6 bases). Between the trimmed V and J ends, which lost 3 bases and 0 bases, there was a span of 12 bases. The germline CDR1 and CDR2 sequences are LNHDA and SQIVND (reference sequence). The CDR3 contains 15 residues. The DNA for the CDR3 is TGTGCCAGTAGTATCTCTAGCGAAGGCTCCTACGAGCAGTACTTC. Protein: CASSISSEGSYEQYF.

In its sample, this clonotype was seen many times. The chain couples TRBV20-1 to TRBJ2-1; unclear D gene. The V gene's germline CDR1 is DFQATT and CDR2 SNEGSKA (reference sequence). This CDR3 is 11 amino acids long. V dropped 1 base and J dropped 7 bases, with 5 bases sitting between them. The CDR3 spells CSARVLNEQFF. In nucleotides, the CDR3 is TGCAGTGCTAGAGTTCTAAATGAGCAGTTCTTC.

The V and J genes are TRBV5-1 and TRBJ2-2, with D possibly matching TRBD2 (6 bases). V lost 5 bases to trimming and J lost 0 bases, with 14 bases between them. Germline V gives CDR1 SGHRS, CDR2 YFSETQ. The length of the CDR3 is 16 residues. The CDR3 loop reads CASSPGLDTNTGELFF. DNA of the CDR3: TGCGCCAGCAGTCCGGGACTGGACACGAACACCGGGGAGCTGTTTTTT.

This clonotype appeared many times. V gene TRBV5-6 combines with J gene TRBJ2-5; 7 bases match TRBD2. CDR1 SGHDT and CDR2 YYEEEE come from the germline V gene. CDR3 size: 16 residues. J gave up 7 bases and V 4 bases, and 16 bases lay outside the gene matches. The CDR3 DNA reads TGTGCCAGCAGCCTCGGCCGGGACTACTCCTCTCGGACCCAGTACTTC. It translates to CASSLGRDYSSRTQYF.

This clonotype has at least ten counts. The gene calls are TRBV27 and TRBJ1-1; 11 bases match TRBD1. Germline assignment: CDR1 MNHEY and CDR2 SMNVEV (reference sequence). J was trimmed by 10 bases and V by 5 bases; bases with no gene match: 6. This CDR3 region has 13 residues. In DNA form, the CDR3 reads TGTGCCAGCAGTGTGGGACAGGGGGTAGTAGCTTTCTTT. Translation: CASSVGQGVVAFF.

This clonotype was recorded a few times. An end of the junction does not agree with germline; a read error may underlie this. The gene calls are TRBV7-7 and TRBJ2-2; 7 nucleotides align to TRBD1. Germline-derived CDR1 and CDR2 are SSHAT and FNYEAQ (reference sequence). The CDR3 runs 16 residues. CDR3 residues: CASRPTGTANTGELFF. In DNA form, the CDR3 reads TGTGCTAGCAGACCTACCGGGACAGCGAACACCGGGGAGCTGTTTTTT.

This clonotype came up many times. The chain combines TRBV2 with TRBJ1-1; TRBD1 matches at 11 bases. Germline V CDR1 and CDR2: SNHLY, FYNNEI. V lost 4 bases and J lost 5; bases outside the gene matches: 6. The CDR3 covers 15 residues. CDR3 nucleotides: TGTGCCAGCAGTGGGGACAGGGGGGTTGGTACTGAAGCTTTCTTT. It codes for CASSGDRGVGTEAFF.

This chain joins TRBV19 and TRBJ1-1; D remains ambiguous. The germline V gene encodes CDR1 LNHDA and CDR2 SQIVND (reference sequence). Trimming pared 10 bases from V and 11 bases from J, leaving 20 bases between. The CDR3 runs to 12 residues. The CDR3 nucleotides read TGTGCCACCAAATACGGTGCCGATGAGGCTTTCTTT. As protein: CATKYGADEAFF.

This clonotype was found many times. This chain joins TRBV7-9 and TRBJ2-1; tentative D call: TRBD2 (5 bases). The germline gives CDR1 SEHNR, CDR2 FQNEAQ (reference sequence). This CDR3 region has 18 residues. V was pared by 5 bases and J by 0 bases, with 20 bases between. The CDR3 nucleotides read TGTGCCAGCAGCCCACGGCTAGCCCCATTAGCCTCCTACAATGAGCAGTTCTTC. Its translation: CASSPRLAPLASYNEQFF.

The CDR3 loop reads CASSPYRQPQHF. The CDR3 region has the DNA TGTGCCAGCAGCCCCTACCGGCAGCCCCAGCATTTT. The chain is built from TRBV6-1 and TRBJ1-5; D uncertain. CDR3 length equals 12 residues. Per the germline V gene, CDR1 is MNHNS and CDR2 is SASEGT. V was pared by 6 bases and J by 7 bases, with 10 bases between.

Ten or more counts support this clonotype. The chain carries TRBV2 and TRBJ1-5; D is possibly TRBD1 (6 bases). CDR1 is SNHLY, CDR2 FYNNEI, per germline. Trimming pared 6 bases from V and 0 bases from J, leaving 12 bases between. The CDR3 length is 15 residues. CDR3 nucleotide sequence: TGTGCCAGCAGGGGGGGACAATATAGCAATCAGCCCCAGCATTTT. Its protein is CASRGGQYSNQPQHF. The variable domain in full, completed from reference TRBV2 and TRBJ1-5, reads EPEVTQTPSHQVTQMGQEVILRCVPISNHLYFYWYRQILGQKVEFLVSFYNNEISEKSEIFDDQFSVERPDGSNFTLKIRSTKLEDSAMYFCASRGGQYSNQPQHFGDGTRLSIL.

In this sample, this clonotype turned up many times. The CDR3 sequence is CSATKPGVPGGYTF. CDR3 sequence (DNA): TGCAGTGCAACCAAGCCGGGGGTCCCGGGGGGCTACACCTTC. V is TRBV20-1 and J is TRBJ1-2; D may be TRBD1 (5 bases). CDR1 and CDR2 (germline): DFQATT, SNEGSKA (reference sequence). Trimming shortened V by 6 bases and J by 8 bases, and 22 bases separated the two germline ends. The CDR3 is made up of 14 amino acids.

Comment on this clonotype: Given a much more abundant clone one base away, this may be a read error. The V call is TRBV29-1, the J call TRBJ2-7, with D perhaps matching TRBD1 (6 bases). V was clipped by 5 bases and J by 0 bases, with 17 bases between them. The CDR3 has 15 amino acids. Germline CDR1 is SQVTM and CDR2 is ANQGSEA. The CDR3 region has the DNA TGCAGCGTTAAATCGGAGACAGGATACTCCTACGAGCAGTACTTC. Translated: CSVKSETGYSYEQYF.

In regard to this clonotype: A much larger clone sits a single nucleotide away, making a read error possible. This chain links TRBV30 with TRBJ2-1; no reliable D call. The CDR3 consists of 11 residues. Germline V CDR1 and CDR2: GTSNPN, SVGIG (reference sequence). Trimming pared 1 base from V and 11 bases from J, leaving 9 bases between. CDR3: CAWSEDEKQFF. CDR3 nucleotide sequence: TGTGCCTGGAGTGAGGACGAAAAGCAGTTCTTC.

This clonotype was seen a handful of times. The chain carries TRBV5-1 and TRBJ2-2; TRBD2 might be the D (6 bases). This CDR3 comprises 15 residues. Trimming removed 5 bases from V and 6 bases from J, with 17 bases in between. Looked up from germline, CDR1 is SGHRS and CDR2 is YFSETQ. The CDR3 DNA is TGCGCCAGCAGACCACCCGGGACTCTCTCCGGGGAGCTGTTTTTT. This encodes CASRPPGTLSGELFF.

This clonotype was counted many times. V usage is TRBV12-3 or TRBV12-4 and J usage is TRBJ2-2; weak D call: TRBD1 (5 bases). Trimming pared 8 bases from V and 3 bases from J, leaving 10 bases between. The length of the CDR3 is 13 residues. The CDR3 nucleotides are TGTGCCAGCCGCACAGGTGACACCGGGGAGCTGTTTTTT. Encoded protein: CASRTGDTGELFF.

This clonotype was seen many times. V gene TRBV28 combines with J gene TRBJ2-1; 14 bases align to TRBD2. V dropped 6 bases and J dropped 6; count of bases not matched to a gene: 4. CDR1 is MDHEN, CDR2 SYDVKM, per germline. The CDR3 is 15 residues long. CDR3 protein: CASSLGLAGGNEQFF. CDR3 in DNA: TGTGCCAGCAGCCTCGGACTAGCGGGGGGCAATGAGCAGTTCTTC.

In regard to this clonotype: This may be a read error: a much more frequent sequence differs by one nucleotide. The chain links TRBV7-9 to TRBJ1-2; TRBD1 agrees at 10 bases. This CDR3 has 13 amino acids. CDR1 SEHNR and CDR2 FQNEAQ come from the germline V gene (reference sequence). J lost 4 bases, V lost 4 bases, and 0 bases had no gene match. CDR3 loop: CASSWDRGYGYTF. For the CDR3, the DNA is TGTGCCAGCAGCTGGGACAGGGGCTATGGCTACACCTTC.

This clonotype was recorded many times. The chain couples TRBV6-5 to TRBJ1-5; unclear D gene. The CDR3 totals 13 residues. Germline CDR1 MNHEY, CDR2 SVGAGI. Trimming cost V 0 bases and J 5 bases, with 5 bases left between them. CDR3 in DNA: TGTGCCAGCAGTTACTCTCCCCATCAGCCCCAGCATTTT. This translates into CASSYSPHQPQHF.

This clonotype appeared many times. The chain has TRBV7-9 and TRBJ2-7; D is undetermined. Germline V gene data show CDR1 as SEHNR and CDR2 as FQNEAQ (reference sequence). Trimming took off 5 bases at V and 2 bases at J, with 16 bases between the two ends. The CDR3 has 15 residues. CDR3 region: CASSPFSIPAYEQYF. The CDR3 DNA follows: TGTGCCAGCAGCCCCTTTTCCATTCCCGCCTACGAGCAGTACTTC.

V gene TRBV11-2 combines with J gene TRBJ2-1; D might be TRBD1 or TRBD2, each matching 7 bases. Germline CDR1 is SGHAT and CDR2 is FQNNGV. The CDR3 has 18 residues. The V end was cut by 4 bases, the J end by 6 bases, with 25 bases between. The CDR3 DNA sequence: TGTGCCAGCAGCTACGGATCAGGGGGGAGGGACGCTGGCAATGAGCAGTTCTTC. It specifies CASSYGSGGRDAGNEQFF.

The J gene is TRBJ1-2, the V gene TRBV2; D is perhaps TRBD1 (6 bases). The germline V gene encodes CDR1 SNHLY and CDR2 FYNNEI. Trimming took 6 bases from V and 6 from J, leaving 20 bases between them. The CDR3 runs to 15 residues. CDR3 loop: CASRYRDTHRDGYTF. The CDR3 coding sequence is TGTGCCAGCAGGTACCGGGACACTCATCGAGATGGCTACACCTTC.

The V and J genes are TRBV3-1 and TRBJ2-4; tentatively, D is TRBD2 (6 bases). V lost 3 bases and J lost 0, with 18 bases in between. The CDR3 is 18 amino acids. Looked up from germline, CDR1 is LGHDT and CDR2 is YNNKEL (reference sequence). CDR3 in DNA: TGTGCCAGCAGCCAGGTAAAAAGGGGACTTACAGCCAAAAACATTCAGTACTTC. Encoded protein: CASSQVKRGLTAKNIQYF.

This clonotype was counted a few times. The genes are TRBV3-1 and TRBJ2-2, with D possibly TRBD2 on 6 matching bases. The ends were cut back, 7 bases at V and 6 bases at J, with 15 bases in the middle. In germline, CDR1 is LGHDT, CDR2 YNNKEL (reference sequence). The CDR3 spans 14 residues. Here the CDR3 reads CASTARGGSGELFF. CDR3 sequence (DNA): TGTGCCAGCACCGCGCGGGGTGGCTCCGGGGAGCTGTTTTTT.